This record concerns one T cell receptor (beta chain) sequence. What it binds is not known. Sequencing was performed with immunoSEQ multiplex PCR; in TCRdb, only in-frame clones are kept and a portion is missing. The table has approximately 35,000 clones, 81% seen once. Looked up from germline, CDR1 is MNHNY and CDR2 is SVGAGI (reference sequence). CDR3 length: 13 amino acids. V shed 5 bases and J 4 bases; nucleotides not matched to a gene: 3. This specimen belongs to a study of T cells in narcolepsy. Study-wide background: Patients with NT1 or NT2 and healthy control donors were enrolled.

General study results and limits: Autoreactive clonotypes reportedly recurred in blood of same and different patients, not controls. Same-patient CSF and blood CD4+ T cell clonotypes included HCRT-specific and TRIB2-specific autoreactive ones.

The V and J genes are TRBV6-6 and TRBJ2-7, with 9 bases aligning to TRBD2. The origin of this receptor is a human donor in good health. Sequencing used memory (CD45RA-) CD4+ T cells from blood. The CDR3 DNA is TGTGCCAGCAGTGGGACTAGCAGGTACGAGCAGTACTTC. Protein product: CASSGTSRYEQYF.